This T cell receptor beta chain originates from a study of control samples from healthy donors and cancer patients. The assay was immunoSEQ multiplex PCR, and TCRdb's table has in-frame clones only and misses some. The table shows 130,000 or so clones, with around nine tenths occurring only once. Sequenced input: blood. This clonotype was sampled from a man aged 18 to 35 in good health.

The CDR3 spells CASSPGGTVTGELFF. The CDR3 nucleotides are TGTGCCAGCAGCCCCGGTGGGACTGTAACCGGGGAGCTGTTTTTT. The gene calls are TRBV7-2 and TRBJ2-2; possible D gene TRBD2, 6 bases. The CDR3 is made up of 15 amino acids. The V gene lost 5 bases and the J gene lost 5 bases, with 15 bases spanning the gap. Germline V gene lookup returns CDR1 SGHTA and CDR2 FQGNSA.